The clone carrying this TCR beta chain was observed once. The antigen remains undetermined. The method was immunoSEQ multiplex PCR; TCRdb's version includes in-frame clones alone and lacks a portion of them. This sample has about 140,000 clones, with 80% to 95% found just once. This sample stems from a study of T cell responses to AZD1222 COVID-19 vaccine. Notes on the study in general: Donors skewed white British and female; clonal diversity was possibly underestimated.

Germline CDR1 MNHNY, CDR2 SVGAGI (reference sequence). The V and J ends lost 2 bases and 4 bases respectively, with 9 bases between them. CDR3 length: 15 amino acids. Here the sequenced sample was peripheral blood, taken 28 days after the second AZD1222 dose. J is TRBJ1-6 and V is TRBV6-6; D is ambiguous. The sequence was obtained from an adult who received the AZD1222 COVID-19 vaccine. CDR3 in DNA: TGTGCCAGCAGTTACAACGGGGAGTATAATTCACCCCTCCACTTT. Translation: CASSYNGEYNSPLHF.